The rows below give T cell receptor beta chains drawn from one sample of a study of shared clonotypes between healthy human individuals. TCRdb's copy holds only in-frame clones and misses some; the assay was immunoSEQ multiplex PCR. The sample lists about 600,000 clones, 97% occurring once. What was sequenced was naive CD4+ T cells sorted from blood. These receptors originate from a woman in her twenties or thirties in good health. Each CDR3 is given with its conserved first and last residue. The order of the fields is clone size, CDR3 length, D gene, V gene, J gene, CDR3 DNA, CDR3 protein. The D gene is left open where the match is weak. Not all rows give a size; the values are once, few, many and, for expanded clones, a class.

clone size: .; CDR3 length: 15; D gene: .; V gene: TRBV7-8; J gene: TRBJ1-1; CDR3 DNA: TGTGCCAGCAGCTTTGTCAGGGGTTCGAACACTGAAGCTTTCTTT; CDR3 protein: CASSFVRGSNTEAFF
clone size: .; CDR3 length: 13; D gene: .; V gene: TRBV5-1; J gene: TRBJ2-5; CDR3 DNA: TGCGCCAGCAGCTTACGTACAGAAGAGACCCAGTACTTC; CDR3 protein: CASSLRTEETQYF
clone size: .; CDR3 length: 12; D gene: .; V gene: TRBV7-9; J gene: TRBJ2-7; CDR3 DNA: TGTGCCAGCAGCTTAGACAGTTCCAGGCAGTACTTC; CDR3 protein: CASSLDSSRQYF
clone size: .; CDR3 length: 15; D gene: .; V gene: TRBV6-1; J gene: TRBJ1-5; CDR3 DNA: TGTGCCAGCAGTGAAGGGGGATGGGGCAATCAGCCCCAGCATTTT; CDR3 protein: CASSEGGWGNQPQHF
clone size: .; CDR3 length: 16; D gene: TRBD2; V gene: TRBV5-1; J gene: TRBJ2-1; CDR3 DNA: TGCGCCAGCAGCTTGCGGACTAGCGGGCTCTACAATGAGCAGTTCTTC; CDR3 protein: CASSLRTSGLYNEQFF
clone size: .; CDR3 length: 13; D gene: .; V gene: TRBV11-2; J gene: TRBJ1-3; CDR3 DNA: TGTGCCAGCAGCTTGGGGCCTGGAAACACCATATATTTT; CDR3 protein: CASSLGPGNTIYF
clone size: .; CDR3 length: 16; D gene: TRBD1; V gene: TRBV6-5; J gene: TRBJ2-7; CDR3 DNA: TGTGCCAGCAGTTACTCTCTGGGACAGGGAAACTACGAGCAGTACTTC; CDR3 protein: CASSYSLGQGNYEQYF
clone size: .; CDR3 length: 17; D gene: TRBD1; V gene: TRBV14; J gene: TRBJ2-1; CDR3 DNA: TGTGCCAGCAGCCCGTCACCGGGACAGGGGAGTTACAATGAGCAGTTCTTC; CDR3 protein: CASSPSPGQGSYNEQFF
clone size: .; CDR3 length: 15; D gene: .; V gene: TRBV27; J gene: TRBJ2-4; CDR3 DNA: TGTGCCAGCAGTTTCAGTTTCGTACCAAAAAACATTCAGTACTTC; CDR3 protein: CASSFSFVPKNIQYF
clone size: .; CDR3 length: 13; D gene: .; V gene: TRBV28; J gene: TRBJ2-7; CDR3 DNA: TGTGCCAGCAGGGGGGACTGGGACTACGAGCAGTACTTC; CDR3 protein: CASRGDWDYEQYF
clone size: .; CDR3 length: 15; D gene: .; V gene: TRBV2; J gene: TRBJ2-6; CDR3 DNA: TGTGCCAGCAGTGAAGAACCCTCTGGGGCCAACGTCCTGACTTTC; CDR3 protein: CASSEEPSGANVLTF
clone size: .; CDR3 length: 15; D gene: .; V gene: TRBV5-4; J gene: TRBJ2-2; CDR3 DNA: TGTGCCAGCAGCTTGGGGACACCGAACACCGGGGAGCTGTTTTTT; CDR3 protein: CASSLGTPNTGELFF
clone size: .; CDR3 length: 17; D gene: .; V gene: TRBV5-6; J gene: TRBJ2-3; CDR3 DNA: TGTGCCAGCAGCTTGCCCCTAGCGCCTGGGGTGGCAGATACGCAGTATTTT; CDR3 protein: CASSLPLAPGVADTQYF
clone size: .; CDR3 length: 15; D gene: .; V gene: TRBV7-6; J gene: TRBJ2-7; CDR3 DNA: TGTGCCAGCAGCTTACGTTCCCAGGGTACCTACGAGCAGTACTTC; CDR3 protein: CASSLRSQGTYEQYF
clone size: .; CDR3 length: 14; D gene: .; V gene: TRBV10-1; J gene: TRBJ2-5; CDR3 DNA: TGCGCCAGCAGTGACGGAATCCCTACGGAGACCCAGTACTTC; CDR3 protein: CASSDGIPTETQYF
clone size: .; CDR3 length: 14; D gene: .; V gene: TRBV5-1; J gene: TRBJ2-5; CDR3 DNA: TGCGCCAGCAGCTTTGCACGGATCAGAGAGACCCAGTACTTC; CDR3 protein: CASSFARIRETQYF
clone size: .; CDR3 length: 14; D gene: .; V gene: TRBV28; J gene: TRBJ1-1; CDR3 DNA: TGTGCCAGCAGTCCCCAGGGTGCGAACACTGAAGCTTTCTTT; CDR3 protein: CASSPQGANTEAFF
clone size: .; CDR3 length: 16; D gene: TRBD2; V gene: TRBV27; J gene: TRBJ2-1; CDR3 DNA: TGTGCCAGCAGTTTACTACCGGGACTAGCGGGGAATGAGCAGTTCTTC; CDR3 protein: CASSLLPGLAGNEQFF
clone size: .; CDR3 length: 14; D gene: .; V gene: TRBV6-4; J gene: TRBJ2-2; CDR3 DNA: TGTGCCAGCAGTGACGAAATAGCCGTAGGGGAGCTGTTTTTT; CDR3 protein: CASSDEIAVGELFF
clone size: .; CDR3 length: 17; D gene: TRBD1; V gene: TRBV5-1; J gene: TRBJ2-4; CDR3 DNA: TGCGCCAGCAGCACGACCACCGGGACAGTTGCCAAAAACATTCAGTACTTC; CDR3 protein: CASSTTTGTVAKNIQYF
clone size: .; CDR3 length: 13; D gene: .; V gene: TRBV7-9; J gene: TRBJ2-7; CDR3 DNA: TGTGCCAGCAGCTTAGCTGGAGTCTACGAGCAGTACTTC; CDR3 protein: CASSLAGVYEQYF
clone size: once; CDR3 length: 13; D gene: .; V gene: TRBV19; J gene: TRBJ1-5; CDR3 DNA: TGTGCCAGTAGTATCCAGGACAATCAGCCCCAGCATTTT; CDR3 protein: CASSIQDNQPQHF
clone size: .; CDR3 length: 16; D gene: TRBD2; V gene: TRBV5-1; J gene: TRBJ2-2; CDR3 DNA: TGCGCCAGCAGCTACCCCGGGACTAGCGCTGCCGGGGAGCTGTTTTTT; CDR3 protein: CASSYPGTSAAGELFF
clone size: .; CDR3 length: 11; D gene: .; V gene: TRBV28; J gene: TRBJ1-1; CDR3 DNA: TGTGCCAGCAGTTTATTTGGGGGAGCTTTCTTT; CDR3 protein: CASSLFGGAFF
clone size: .; CDR3 length: 14; D gene: .; V gene: TRBV10-3; J gene: TRBJ2-3; CDR3 DNA: TGTGCCATCAGCCGGGACTCCAGCACAGATACGCAGTATTTT; CDR3 protein: CAISRDSSTDTQYF
clone size: .; CDR3 length: 12; D gene: .; V gene: TRBV7-9; J gene: TRBJ1-5; CDR3 DNA: TGTGCCAGCAGCTTTGGGGATCAGCCCCAGCATTTT; CDR3 protein: CASSFGDQPQHF
clone size: .; CDR3 length: 16; D gene: .; V gene: TRBV5-6; J gene: TRBJ1-4; CDR3 DNA: TGTGCCAGCAGCTTGTGGGAGGGGGTACCAAATGAAAAACTGTTTTTT; CDR3 protein: CASSLWEGVPNEKLFF
clone size: .; CDR3 length: 14; D gene: .; V gene: TRBV30; J gene: TRBJ1-6; CDR3 DNA: TGTGCCTGGAGTGTGGACACTGGGCATTCACCCCTCCACTTT; CDR3 protein: CAWSVDTGHSPLHF
clone size: .; CDR3 length: 17; D gene: TRBD2; V gene: TRBV4-1; J gene: TRBJ2-1; CDR3 DNA: TGCGCCAGCAGCCAAAAGGGGGGACTAGCGGGAATCTATGAGCAGTTCTTC; CDR3 protein: CASSQKGGLAGIYEQFF
clone size: .; CDR3 length: 13; D gene: .; V gene: TRBV9; J gene: TRBJ2-1; CDR3 DNA: TGTGCCAGCAGCGTAGCCGGGTACAATGAGCAGTTCTTC; CDR3 protein: CASSVAGYNEQFF
clone size: .; CDR3 length: 15; D gene: .; V gene: TRBV7-2; J gene: TRBJ2-3; CDR3 DNA: TGTGCCAGCAGCTTGTTAGGCGGTTACACAGATACGCAGTATTTT; CDR3 protein: CASSLLGGYTDTQYF
clone size: .; CDR3 length: 15; D gene: .; V gene: TRBV27; J gene: TRBJ1-2; CDR3 DNA: TGTGCCAGCAGTTTCCGTGGACAACCCAACTATGGCTACACCTTC; CDR3 protein: CASSFRGQPNYGYTF
clone size: .; CDR3 length: 13; D gene: TRBD2; V gene: TRBV9; J gene: TRBJ2-1; CDR3 DNA: TGTGCCAGCAGCACCCTAGCGGAGAATGAGCAGTTCTTC; CDR3 protein: CASSTLAENEQFF
clone size: .; CDR3 length: 14; D gene: TRBD2; V gene: TRBV7-9; J gene: TRBJ2-7; CDR3 DNA: TGTGCCAGCAGCCTAGGACTAGCGGCCTACGAGCAGTACTTC; CDR3 protein: CASSLGLAAYEQYF
clone size: .; CDR3 length: 14; D gene: .; V gene: TRBV11-2; J gene: TRBJ1-3; CDR3 DNA: TGTGCCAGCAGCTCCCCGACCCGTTCTGACACCATATATTTT; CDR3 protein: CASSSPTRSDTIYF
clone size: .; CDR3 length: 12; D gene: .; V gene: TRBV28; J gene: TRBJ1-2; CDR3 DNA: TGTGCCAGCAGTTTAGGAAACTATGGCTACACCTTC; CDR3 protein: CASSLGNYGYTF
clone size: .; CDR3 length: 14; D gene: TRBD1; V gene: TRBV7-2; J gene: TRBJ1-5; CDR3 DNA: TGTGCCAGCAGCTTCCCCGGGACAGCGAGCCCCCAGCATTTT; CDR3 protein: CASSFPGTASPQHF
clone size: .; CDR3 length: 14; D gene: TRBD2; V gene: TRBV5-1; J gene: TRBJ2-1; CDR3 DNA: TGCGCCAGCAGCCCGAGCGGGACTAGCGGGATTCAGTTCTTC; CDR3 protein: CASSPSGTSGIQFF
clone size: .; CDR3 length: 15; D gene: TRBD1; V gene: TRBV5-4; J gene: TRBJ2-7; CDR3 DNA: TGTGCCAGCAGCTCCAGGGACAGGGGAGCCTACGAGCAGTACTTC; CDR3 protein: CASSSRDRGAYEQYF
clone size: .; CDR3 length: 16; D gene: .; V gene: TRBV9; J gene: TRBJ1-3; CDR3 DNA: TGTGCCAGCAGCTTATCTCGACAGCGGGGAAGAAACACCATATATTTT; CDR3 protein: CASSLSRQRGRNTIYF
clone size: .; CDR3 length: 16; D gene: .; V gene: TRBV27; J gene: TRBJ1-1; CDR3 DNA: TGTGCCAGCAGTCCAAGTCAGGGAATACTCACTGTAGAAGCTTTCTTT; CDR3 protein: CASSPSQGILTVEAFF
clone size: .; CDR3 length: 14; D gene: TRBD1; V gene: TRBV28; J gene: TRBJ1-2; CDR3 DNA: TGTGCCAGCAGGGGGACAGGGGAGAACTATGGCTACACCTTC; CDR3 protein: CASRGTGENYGYTF
clone size: .; CDR3 length: 17; D gene: .; V gene: TRBV7-9; J gene: TRBJ2-3; CDR3 DNA: TGTGCCAGCAGCTTAACCCGGGGCGAGGGGAACACAGATACGCAGTATTTT; CDR3 protein: CASSLTRGEGNTDTQYF
clone size: .; CDR3 length: 15; D gene: .; V gene: TRBV30; J gene: TRBJ2-2; CDR3 DNA: TGTGCCTGGAGTAGCTGGGAGTCCGGAACCGGGGAGCTGTTTTTT; CDR3 protein: CAWSSWESGTGELFF
clone size: .; CDR3 length: 15; D gene: TRBD1; V gene: TRBV7-8; J gene: TRBJ1-4; CDR3 DNA: TGTGCCAGCAGCAGTCTAGGGACAGTTAATGAAAAACTGTTTTTT; CDR3 protein: CASSSLGTVNEKLFF
clone size: .; CDR3 length: 17; D gene: .; V gene: TRBV7-9; J gene: TRBJ2-5; CDR3 DNA: TGTGCCAGCAGCTTAATCTGGCAGGGTAGGCAACAAGAGACCCAGTACTTC; CDR3 protein: CASSLIWQGRQQETQYF
clone size: .; CDR3 length: 14; D gene: TRBD1; V gene: TRBV2; J gene: TRBJ2-1; CDR3 DNA: TGTGCCAGCAGTTTACTACAGGGGGTAGATGAGCAGTTCTTC; CDR3 protein: CASSLLQGVDEQFF
clone size: once; CDR3 length: 12; D gene: .; V gene: TRBV19; J gene: TRBJ2-2; CDR3 DNA: TGTGCCAGTAGTATAGATCTCGGGGAGCTGTTTTTT; CDR3 protein: CASSIDLGELFF
clone size: .; CDR3 length: 18; D gene: TRBD2; V gene: TRBV7-8; J gene: TRBJ2-3; CDR3 DNA: TGTGCCAGCAGCATAAGGGGACTAGCGGGAATTAGCACAGATACGCAGTATTTT; CDR3 protein: CASSIRGLAGISTDTQYF
clone size: .; CDR3 length: 13; D gene: .; V gene: TRBV30; J gene: TRBJ1-4; CDR3 DNA: TGTGCCTGGGCTTCGGGGCCGGATGAAAAACTGTTTTTT; CDR3 protein: CAWASGPDEKLFF
clone size: .; CDR3 length: 15; D gene: TRBD2; V gene: TRBV11-3; J gene: TRBJ2-1; CDR3 DNA: TGTGCCAGCAGCTCAACGGGGACTAGCGGCAATGAGCAGTTCTTC; CDR3 protein: CASSSTGTSGNEQFF
clone size: .; CDR3 length: 13; D gene: .; V gene: TRBV5-8; J gene: TRBJ2-3; CDR3 DNA: TGTGCCAGCACCACGCGGGGCCCAGATACGCAGTATTTT; CDR3 protein: CASTTRGPDTQYF
clone size: once; CDR3 length: 19; D gene: .; V gene: TRBV4-1; J gene: TRBJ2-7; CDR3 DNA: TGCGCCAGCAGCCAAACTCCCCCTTTTCGGCAGGGGTATTACTACGAGCAGTACTTC; CDR3 protein: CASSQTPPFRQGYYYEQYF
clone size: .; CDR3 length: 16; D gene: TRBD1; V gene: TRBV7-9; J gene: TRBJ2-2; CDR3 DNA: TGTGCCAGCAGCTCAAAATGGACAGGACTCACCGGGGAGCTGTTTTTT; CDR3 protein: CASSSKWTGLTGELFF
clone size: .; CDR3 length: 13; D gene: .; V gene: TRBV4-2; J gene: TRBJ2-1; CDR3 DNA: TGTGCCAGCAGCCAAGAAGGTGGACCCGTGGAGTTCTTC; CDR3 protein: CASSQEGGPVEFF
clone size: .; CDR3 length: 16; D gene: .; V gene: TRBV28; J gene: TRBJ1-2; CDR3 DNA: TGTGCCAGCAGTTTACGTGTGGGCAGGGGTGGCTATGGCTACACCTTC; CDR3 protein: CASSLRVGRGGYGYTF
clone size: .; CDR3 length: 16; D gene: .; V gene: TRBV7-9; J gene: TRBJ2-4; CDR3 DNA: TGTGCCAGCAGCTTAGGGTTGGGACTAGCCAAAAACATTCAGTACTTC; CDR3 protein: CASSLGLGLAKNIQYF
clone size: .; CDR3 length: 17; D gene: TRBD2; V gene: TRBV6-7; J gene: TRBJ2-3; CDR3 DNA: TGTGCCAGCCCGGGACTAGCGGCCCCTAGGGGGACAGATACGCAGTATTTT; CDR3 protein: CASPGLAAPRGTDTQYF
clone size: once; CDR3 length: 18; D gene: TRBD2; V gene: TRBV7-2; J gene: TRBJ2-2; CDR3 DNA: TGTGCCAGCAGCTTAGGGGAGGGACTCCAGGTGGGGACCGGGGAGCTGTTTTTT; CDR3 protein: CASSLGEGLQVGTGELFF
clone size: .; CDR3 length: 15; D gene: .; V gene: TRBV28; J gene: TRBJ2-5; CDR3 DNA: TGTGCCAGCAGTCCTCGGGGAGCGGAGAAAGAGACCCAGTACTTC; CDR3 protein: CASSPRGAEKETQYF